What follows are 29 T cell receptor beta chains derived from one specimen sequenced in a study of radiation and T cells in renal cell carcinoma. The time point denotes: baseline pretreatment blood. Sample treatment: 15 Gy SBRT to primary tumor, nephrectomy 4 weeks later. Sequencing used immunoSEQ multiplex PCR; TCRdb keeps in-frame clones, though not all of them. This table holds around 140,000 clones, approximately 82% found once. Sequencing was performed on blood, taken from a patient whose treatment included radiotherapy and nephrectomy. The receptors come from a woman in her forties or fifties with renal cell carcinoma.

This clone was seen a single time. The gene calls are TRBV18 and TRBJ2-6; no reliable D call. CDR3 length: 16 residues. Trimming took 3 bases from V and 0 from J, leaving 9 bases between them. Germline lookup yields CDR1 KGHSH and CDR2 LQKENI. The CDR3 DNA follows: TGTGCCAGCTCACCCCCTCTTTACTCTGGGGCCAACGTCCTGACTTTC. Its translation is CASSPPLYSGANVLTF. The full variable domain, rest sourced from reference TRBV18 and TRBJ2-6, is NAGVMQNPRHLVRRRGQEARLRCSPMKGHSHVYWYRQLPEEGLKFMVYLQKENIIDESGMPKERFSAEFPKEGPSILRIQQVVRGDSAAYFCASSPPLYSGANVLTFGAGSRLTVL.

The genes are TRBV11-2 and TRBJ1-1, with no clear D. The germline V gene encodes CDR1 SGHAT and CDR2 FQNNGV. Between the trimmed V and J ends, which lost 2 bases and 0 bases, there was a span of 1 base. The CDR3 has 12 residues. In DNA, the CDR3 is TGTGCCAGCAGCTTACTGAACACTGAAGCTTTCTTT. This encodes CASSLLNTEAFF.

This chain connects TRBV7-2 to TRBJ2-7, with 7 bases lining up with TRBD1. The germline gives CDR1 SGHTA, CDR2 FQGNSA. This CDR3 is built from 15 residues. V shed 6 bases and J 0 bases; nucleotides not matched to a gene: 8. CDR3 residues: CASSTNRGHSYEQYF. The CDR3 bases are TGTGCCAGCAGTACCAACAGGGGCCACTCCTACGAGCAGTACTTC.

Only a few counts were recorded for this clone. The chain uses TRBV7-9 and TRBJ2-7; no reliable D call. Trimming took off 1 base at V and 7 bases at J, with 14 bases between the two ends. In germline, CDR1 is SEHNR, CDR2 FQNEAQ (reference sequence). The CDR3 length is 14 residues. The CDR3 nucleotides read TGTGCCAGCAGCTTAGTAGAATGGGTTGGAGAGCAGTACTTC. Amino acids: CASSLVEWVGEQYF.

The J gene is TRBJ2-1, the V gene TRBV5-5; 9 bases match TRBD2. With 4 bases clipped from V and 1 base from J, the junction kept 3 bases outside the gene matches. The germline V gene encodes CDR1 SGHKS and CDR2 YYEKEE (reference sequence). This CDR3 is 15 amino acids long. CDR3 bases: TGTGCCAGCAGCCGCGGGGGGGAGTCCTACAATGAGCAGTTCTTC. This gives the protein CASSRGGESYNEQFF.

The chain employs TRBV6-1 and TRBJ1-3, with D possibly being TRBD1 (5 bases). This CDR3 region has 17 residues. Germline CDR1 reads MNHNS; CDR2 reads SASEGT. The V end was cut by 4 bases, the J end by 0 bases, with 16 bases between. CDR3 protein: CASSGRGGSPSGNTIYF. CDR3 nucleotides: TGTGCCAGCAGTGGGAGGGGTGGGAGCCCCTCTGGAAACACCATATATTTT.

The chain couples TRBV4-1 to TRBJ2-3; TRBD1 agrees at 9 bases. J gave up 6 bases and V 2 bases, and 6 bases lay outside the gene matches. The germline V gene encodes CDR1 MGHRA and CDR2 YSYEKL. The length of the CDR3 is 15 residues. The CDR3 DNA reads TGCGCCAGCAGCCAAAGGACAGGGGCGGGGGATACGCAGTATTTT. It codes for CASSQRTGAGDTQYF.

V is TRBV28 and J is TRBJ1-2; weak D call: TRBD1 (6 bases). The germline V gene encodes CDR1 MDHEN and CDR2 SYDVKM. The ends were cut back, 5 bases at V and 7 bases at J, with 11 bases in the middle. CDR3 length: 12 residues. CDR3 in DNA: TGTGCCAGCAGTCAACAGGGATTTGGCTACACCTTC. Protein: CASSQQGFGYTF.

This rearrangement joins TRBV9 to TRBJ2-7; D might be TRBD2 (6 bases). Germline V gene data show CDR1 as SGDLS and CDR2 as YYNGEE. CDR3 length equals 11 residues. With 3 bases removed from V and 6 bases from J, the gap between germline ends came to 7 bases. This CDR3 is CASSGSGEQYF. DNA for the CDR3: TGTGCCAGCAGCGGTAGCGGCGAGCAGTACTTC.

The CDR3 loop is CASSLPTGSTEAFF. CDR3 sequence (DNA): TGTGCCAGCAGCTTGCCTACCGGAAGCACTGAAGCTTTCTTT. V gene TRBV5-4 combines with J gene TRBJ1-1; D not resolved. Germline CDR1 SGHNT, CDR2 YYREEE (reference sequence). The CDR3 runs to 14 residues. V lost 1 base and J 4 bases, leaving 11 bases between the germline ends. The variable domain in full, with the rest retrieved from reference TRBV5-4 and TRBJ1-1, is ETGVTQSPTHLIKTRGQQVTLRCSSQSGHNTVSWYQQALGQGPQFIFQYYREEENGRGNFPPRFSGLQFPNYSSELNVNALELDDSALYLCASSLPTGSTEAFFGQGTRLTVV.

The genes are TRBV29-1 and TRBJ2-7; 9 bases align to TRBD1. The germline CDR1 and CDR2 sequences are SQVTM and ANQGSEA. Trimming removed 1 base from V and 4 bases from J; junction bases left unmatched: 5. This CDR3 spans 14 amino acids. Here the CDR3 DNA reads TGCAGCGTTGAAGCGGGACAGGGCCAGTACGAGCAGTACTTC. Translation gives CSVEAGQGQYEQYF.

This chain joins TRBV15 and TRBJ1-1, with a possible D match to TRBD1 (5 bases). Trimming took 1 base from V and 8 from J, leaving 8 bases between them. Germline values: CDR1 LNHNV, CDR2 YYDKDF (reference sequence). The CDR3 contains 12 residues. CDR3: CATSRATGEAFF. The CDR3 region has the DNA TGTGCCACCAGCAGAGCCACAGGAGAAGCTTTCTTT.

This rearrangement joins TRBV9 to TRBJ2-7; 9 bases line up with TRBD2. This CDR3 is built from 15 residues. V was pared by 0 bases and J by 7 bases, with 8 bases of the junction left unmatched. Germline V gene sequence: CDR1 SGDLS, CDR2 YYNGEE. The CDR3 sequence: CASSVAASGEGEQYF. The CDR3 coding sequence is TGTGCCAGCAGCGTAGCGGCTAGCGGGGAAGGTGAGCAGTACTTC.

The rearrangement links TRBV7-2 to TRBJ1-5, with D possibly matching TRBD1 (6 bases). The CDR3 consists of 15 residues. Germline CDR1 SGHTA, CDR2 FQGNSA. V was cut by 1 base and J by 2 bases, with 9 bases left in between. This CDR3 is CASSLEGGRNQPQHF. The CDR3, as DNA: TGTGCCAGCAGCTTAGAGGGGGGACGCAATCAGCCCCAGCATTTT.

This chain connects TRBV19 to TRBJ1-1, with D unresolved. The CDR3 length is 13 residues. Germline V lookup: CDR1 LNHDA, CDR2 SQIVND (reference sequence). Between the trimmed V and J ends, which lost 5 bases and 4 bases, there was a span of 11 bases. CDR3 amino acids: CASSGVVGTEAFF. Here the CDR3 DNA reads TGTGCCAGTAGTGGCGTAGTTGGCACTGAAGCTTTCTTT.

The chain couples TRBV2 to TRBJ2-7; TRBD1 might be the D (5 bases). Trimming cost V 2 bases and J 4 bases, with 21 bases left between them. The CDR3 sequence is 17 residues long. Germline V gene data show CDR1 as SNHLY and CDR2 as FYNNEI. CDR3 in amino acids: CASSERQGYNGYYEQYF. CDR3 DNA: TGTGCCAGCAGTGAAAGGCAGGGCTACAACGGCTATTACGAGCAGTACTTC.

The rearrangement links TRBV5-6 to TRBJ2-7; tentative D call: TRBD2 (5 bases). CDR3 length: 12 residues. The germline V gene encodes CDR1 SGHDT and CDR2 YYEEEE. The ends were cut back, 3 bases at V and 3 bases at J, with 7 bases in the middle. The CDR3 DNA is TGTGCCAGCAGCTCTGGAGGCTACGAGCAGTACTTC. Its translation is CASSSGGYEQYF.

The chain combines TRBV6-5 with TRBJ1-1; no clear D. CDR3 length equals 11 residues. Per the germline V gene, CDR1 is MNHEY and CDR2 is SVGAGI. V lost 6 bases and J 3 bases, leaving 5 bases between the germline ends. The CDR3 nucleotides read TGTGCCAGCAGCTGGGACACTGAAGCTTTCTTT. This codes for CASSWDTEAFF.

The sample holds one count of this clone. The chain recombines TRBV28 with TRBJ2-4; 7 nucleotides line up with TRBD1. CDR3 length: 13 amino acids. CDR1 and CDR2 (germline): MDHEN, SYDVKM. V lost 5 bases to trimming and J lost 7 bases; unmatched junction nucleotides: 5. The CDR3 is CASSPLRGNIQYF. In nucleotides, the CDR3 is TGTGCCAGCAGTCCCCTCAGGGGGAACATTCAGTACTTC.

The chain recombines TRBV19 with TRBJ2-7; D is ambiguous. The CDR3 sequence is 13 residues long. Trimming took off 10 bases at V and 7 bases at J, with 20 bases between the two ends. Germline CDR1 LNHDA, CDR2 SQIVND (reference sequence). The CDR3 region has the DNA TGTGCCACCCCGCGTCGAATTGAAAATGAGCAGTACTTC. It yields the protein CATPRRIENEQYF.

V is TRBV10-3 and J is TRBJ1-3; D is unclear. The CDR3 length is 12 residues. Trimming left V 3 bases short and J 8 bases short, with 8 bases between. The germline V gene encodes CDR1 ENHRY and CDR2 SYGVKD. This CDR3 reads CAISELRDTIYF. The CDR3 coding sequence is TGTGCCATCAGTGAACTTCGCGACACCATATATTTT.

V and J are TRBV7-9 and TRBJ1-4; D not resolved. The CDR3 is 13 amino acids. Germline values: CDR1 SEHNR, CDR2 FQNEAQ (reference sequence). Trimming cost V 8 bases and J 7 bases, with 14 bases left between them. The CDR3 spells CASGQPVGEKLFF. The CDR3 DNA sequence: TGTGCCAGCGGCCAACCTGTGGGTGAAAAACTGTTTTTT.

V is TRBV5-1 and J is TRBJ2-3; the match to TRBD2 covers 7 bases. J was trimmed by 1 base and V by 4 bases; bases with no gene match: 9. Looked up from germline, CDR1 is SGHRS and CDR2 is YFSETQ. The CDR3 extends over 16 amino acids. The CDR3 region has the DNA TGCGCCAGCAGCCCCCCTGCCAGCGGGGGCACAGATACGCAGTATTTT. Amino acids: CASSPPASGGTDTQYF.

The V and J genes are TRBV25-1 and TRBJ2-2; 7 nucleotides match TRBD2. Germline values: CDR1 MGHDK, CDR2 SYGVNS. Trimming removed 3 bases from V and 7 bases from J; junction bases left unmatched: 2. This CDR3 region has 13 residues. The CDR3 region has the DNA TGTGCCAGCAGTGAGCGGGGGTTCGGGGAGCTGTTTTTT. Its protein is CASSERGFGELFF.

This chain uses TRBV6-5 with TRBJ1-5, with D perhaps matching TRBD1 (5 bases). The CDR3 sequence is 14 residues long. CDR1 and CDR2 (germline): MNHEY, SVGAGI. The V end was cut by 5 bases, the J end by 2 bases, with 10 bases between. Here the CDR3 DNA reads TGTGCCAGCAGTGACAGTGGGGGCAATCAGCCCCAGCATTTT. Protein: CASSDSGGNQPQHF.

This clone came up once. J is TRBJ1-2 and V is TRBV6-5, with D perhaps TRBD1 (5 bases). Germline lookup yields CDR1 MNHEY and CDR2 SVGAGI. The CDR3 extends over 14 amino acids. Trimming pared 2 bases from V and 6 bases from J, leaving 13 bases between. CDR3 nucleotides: TGTGCCAGCAGTTACAAAGGGGTTTATAATGGCTACACCTTC. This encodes CASSYKGVYNGYTF.

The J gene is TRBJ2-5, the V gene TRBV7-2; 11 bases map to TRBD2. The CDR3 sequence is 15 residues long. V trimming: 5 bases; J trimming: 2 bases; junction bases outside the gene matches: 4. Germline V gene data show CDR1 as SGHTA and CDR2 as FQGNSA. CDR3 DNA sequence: TGTGCCAGCAGCGCACCTAGCGGGGGGCAAGAGACCCAGTACTTC. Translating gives CASSAPSGGQETQYF.

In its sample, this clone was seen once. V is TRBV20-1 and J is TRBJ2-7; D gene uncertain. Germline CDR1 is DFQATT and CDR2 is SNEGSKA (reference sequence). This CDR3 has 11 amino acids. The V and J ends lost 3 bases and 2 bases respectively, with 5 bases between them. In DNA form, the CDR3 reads TGCAGTGCTAGCCGAACCTACGAGCAGTACTTC. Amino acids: CSASRTYEQYF.

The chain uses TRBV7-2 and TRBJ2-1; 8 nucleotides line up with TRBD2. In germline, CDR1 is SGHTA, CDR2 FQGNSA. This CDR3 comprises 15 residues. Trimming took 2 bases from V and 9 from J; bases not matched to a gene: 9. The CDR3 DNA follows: TGTGCCAGCAGCTTAAGCGGGAGTACCGGGGGTGAGCAGTTCTTC. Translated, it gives CASSLSGSTGGEQFF.